The clone carrying this T cell receptor (beta chain) has a count of ten or more. What it binds is unknown. The data stem from a study of identical twins. Study-wide results and limits: Out-of-frame alpha sequences common to twins exhibited a surplus of low generation probability. Donors were not followed over many years; analysis was cross-sectional. Models underpredicted monozygotic twin sharing of out-of-frame TCR alpha.

Healthy Caucasians provided all donations. TCRdb reprocessed the 5' RACE reads with MiXCR, giving one entry per CDR3 protein. The sample holds around 220,000 distinct CDR3 sequences; 8% to 11% are singletons and the top ten take about 9%. Germline lookup yields CDR1 SGHTA and CDR2 FQGNSA. CDR3 length equals 12 residues. Trimming took off 5 bases at V and 8 bases at J, with 12 bases between the two ends. This receptor was identified in a man between 50 and 59 years old in good health. The specimen was memory T cells sorted from blood. The V call is TRBV7-2, the J call TRBJ1-2; D is uncertain. As DNA, the CDR3 is TGTGCCAGCAGCCTCATTGGGGAGGGCTACACCTTC. As protein: CASSLIGEGYTF.